This T cell receptor beta chain was sequenced for a study of blood T cell repertoires in COVID-19. On the study more broadly: There were acute and convalescent COVID-19 samples, and they came from the United States, Italy and Spain.

Only in-frame clones appear in the TCRdb table, and some are missing; sequencing was by immunoSEQ multiplex PCR. The sample has around 86,000 clones, around 87% seen once; the top ten hold 4.9%. This CDR3 region has 16 residues. Germline loops: CDR1 SGHAT, CDR2 FQNNGV. Trimming removed 5 bases from V and 3 bases from J; junction bases left unmatched: 10. The gene calls are TRBV11-2 and TRBJ2-1; 7 bases agree with TRBD2. Sequencing was carried out using peripheral blood. The origin of this receptor is a woman over 75 with acute or convalescent COVID-19. Written as DNA, the CDR3 is TGTGCCAGCAGCGGTCGAGGGGAGGGGCTCTACAATGAGCAGTTCTTC. Translating gives CASSGRGEGLYNEQFF.